Presented here are 7 T cell receptor beta chains from one specimen sequenced in a study of beta chain features in type 1 diabetes. Expressed TCRB transcripts were sequenced because the entire RNA isolate underwent reverse transcription. Generated by immunoSEQ multiplex PCR, the TCRdb table keeps only in-frame clones and is missing some. Found here are hundreds of thousands of clones, about 17% of them singletons; the top ten hold around 0.02%. Sequencing input: naive CD4+ T cells from blood. These receptors were obtained from a woman aged 18-35 years in good health.

This clone was counted between two and nine times. This chain joins TRBV7-9 and TRBJ2-3; D remains unclear. Germline CDR1 is SEHNR and CDR2 is FQNEAQ (reference sequence). V shed 2 bases and J shed 6 bases, with 21 bases lying between them. The CDR3 consists of 17 residues. The CDR3 loop is CASSLRRIQIKGDTQYF. The CDR3 nucleotides read TGTGCCAGCAGCTTAAGGCGAATCCAAATAAAAGGGGATACGCAGTATTTT.

The table lists this clone with a few counts. The chain employs TRBV28 and TRBJ2-1, with D perhaps matching TRBD2 (6 bases). The CDR3 loop spans 16 amino acids. Germline values: CDR1 MDHEN, CDR2 SYDVKM. V was trimmed by 6 bases and J by 3 bases, leaving 18 bases between them. CDR3 protein: CASSQMGLAFYNEQFF. DNA for the CDR3: TGTGCCAGCAGCCAAATGGGGCTAGCGTTCTACAATGAGCAGTTCTTC. Drawing the rest from reference TRBV28 and TRBJ2-1, the complete variable domain is DVKVTQSSRYLVKRTGEKVFLECVQDMDHENMFWYRQDPGLGLRLIYFSYDVKMKEKGDIPEGYSVSREKKERFSLILESASTNQTSMYLCASSQMGLAFYNEQFFGPGTRLTVL.

The chain is built from TRBV19 and TRBJ2-4; tentative D call: TRBD2 (5 bases). This CDR3 spans 13 amino acids. Germline lookup yields CDR1 LNHDA and CDR2 SQIVND (reference sequence). V lost 7 bases to trimming and J lost 6 bases, with 13 bases between them. CDR3 amino acids: CASKRVAGNIQYF. DNA of the CDR3: TGTGCCAGTAAGAGGGTGGCGGGAAACATTCAGTACTTC.

In its sample, this clone was seen a few times. The chain has TRBV5-4 and TRBJ2-1, with TRBD2 matching over 10 bases. V was clipped by 3 bases and J by 6 bases; unmatched bases: 12. CDR1 is SGHNT, CDR2 YYREEE, per germline (reference sequence). This CDR3 is built from 17 residues. The CDR3 coding sequence is TGTGCCAGCAGCTCCGCGTTTGGGCTAGCGGGAGTCAATGAGCAGTTCTTC. This sequence encodes CASSSAFGLAGVNEQFF.

A single count supports this clone. The rearrangement joins TRBV28 to TRBJ1-2; 10 bases match TRBD1. Germline CDR1 and CDR2: MDHEN and SYDVKM. With 2 bases clipped from V and 4 bases from J, the junction kept 7 bases outside the gene matches. This CDR3 has 16 amino acids. CDR3 protein: CASSLASGTGVYGYTF. CDR3 bases: TGTGCCAGCAGTTTAGCATCTGGGACAGGGGTCTATGGCTACACCTTC.

Only a few counts were recorded for this clone. The chain joins TRBV19 to TRBJ2-4; D gene unclear. Per the germline V gene, CDR1 is LNHDA and CDR2 is SQIVND (reference sequence). CDR3 length: 14 residues. V was shortened by 4 bases and J by 0 bases, with 7 bases between the two germline ends. This CDR3 reads CASSTQSAKNIQYF. In DNA, the CDR3 is TGTGCCAGTAGTACCCAATCAGCCAAAAACATTCAGTACTTC.

This rearrangement joins TRBV5-1 to TRBJ2-5; D could derive from TRBD1 or TRBD2 (5 bases each). Germline lookup yields CDR1 SGHRS and CDR2 YFSETQ. V was pared by 5 bases and J by 2 bases, with 16 bases between. There are 15 residues in the CDR3. This CDR3 is CASRGEGTGQETQYF. CDR3 DNA: TGCGCCAGCAGGGGGGAAGGTACGGGACAAGAGACCCAGTACTTC. Drawing the rest from reference TRBV5-1 and TRBJ2-5, the complete variable domain is KAGVTQTPRYLIKTRGQQVTLSCSPISGHRSVSWYQQTPGQGLQFLFEYFSETQRNKGNFPGRFSGRQFSNSRSEMNVSTLELGDSALYLCASRGEGTGQETQYFGPGTRLLVL.